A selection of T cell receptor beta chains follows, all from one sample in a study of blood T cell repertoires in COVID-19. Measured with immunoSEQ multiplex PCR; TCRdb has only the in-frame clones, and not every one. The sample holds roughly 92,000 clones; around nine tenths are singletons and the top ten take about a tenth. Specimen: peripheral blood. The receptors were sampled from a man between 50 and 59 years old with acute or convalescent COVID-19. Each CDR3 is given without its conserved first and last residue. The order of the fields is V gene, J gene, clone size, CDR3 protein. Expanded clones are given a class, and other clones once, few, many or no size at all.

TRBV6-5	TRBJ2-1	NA	ASSLAGGRSNEQF
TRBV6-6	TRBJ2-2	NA	ASSTGTSGYTGELF
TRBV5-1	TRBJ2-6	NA	ASSLSGTGANVLT
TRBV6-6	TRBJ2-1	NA	ASSRTRSDEQF
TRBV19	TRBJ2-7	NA	ASSPGASGRALYTYEQY
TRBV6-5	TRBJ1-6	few	ASSYSPTGSSPLH
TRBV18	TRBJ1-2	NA	ASSPLDREGDGYT
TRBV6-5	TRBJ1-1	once	ASSYSGDRGQRKSF
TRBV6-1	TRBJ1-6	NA	ASSEWQANSPLH
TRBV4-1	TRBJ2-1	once	ASSQPTGSSYNEQF
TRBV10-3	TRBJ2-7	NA	AISSDSTYEQY
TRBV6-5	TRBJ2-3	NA	ASSLAKWDTQY
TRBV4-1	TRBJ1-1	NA	ASSQGTTDYTEAF
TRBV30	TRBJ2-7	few	AWRVSGPWDEQY
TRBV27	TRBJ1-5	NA	ASSFRGSQPQH
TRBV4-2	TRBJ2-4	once	ASSQVGATSGLAKNIQY
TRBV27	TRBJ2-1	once	ASSQPGQGFGEQF
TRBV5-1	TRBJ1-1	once	ASSLGPRDMTATEAF
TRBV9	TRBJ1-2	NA	ASSPALPGQYGYT
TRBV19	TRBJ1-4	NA	ASSRAGTPLNEKLF
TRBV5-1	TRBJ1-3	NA	ASSLRDRGNTIY
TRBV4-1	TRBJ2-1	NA	ASSQDSGRYFEQF
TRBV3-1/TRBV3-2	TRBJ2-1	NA	ASANQRSSYNEQF
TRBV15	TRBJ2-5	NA	ATSTGQGEETQY
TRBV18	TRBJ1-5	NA	ASSPQGSDQPQH
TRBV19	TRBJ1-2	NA	ASQRGDTNYGYT
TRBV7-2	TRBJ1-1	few	ASSLTGGATEAF
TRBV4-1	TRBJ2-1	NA	ASSPAGTYNEQF
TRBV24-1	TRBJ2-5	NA	ATSDPLEEETQY
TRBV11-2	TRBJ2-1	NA	ASSPLSGRLNEQF
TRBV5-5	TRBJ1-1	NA	ASSPTTLMNTEAF
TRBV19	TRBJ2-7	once	ASSISGAGGPLYEQY
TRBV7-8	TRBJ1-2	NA	ASSRRQGPNYGYT
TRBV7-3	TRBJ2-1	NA	ASSHSGRASEQF
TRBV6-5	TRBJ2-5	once	ASSQSGTGRETQY
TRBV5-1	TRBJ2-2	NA	ASSLATAGGDTGELF
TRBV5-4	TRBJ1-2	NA	ASRTGPNYGYT
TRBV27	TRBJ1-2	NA	ASSLSPARINYGYT
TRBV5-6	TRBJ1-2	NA	ASSGRTGLSYGYT
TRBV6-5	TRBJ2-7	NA	ASSPSRSYEQY
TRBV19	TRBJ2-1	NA	ASSRRLGLGSYNEQF
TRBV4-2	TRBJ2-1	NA	ASSQSTFSGSLGGQF
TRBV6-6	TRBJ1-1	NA	ASSYLAGTEAF
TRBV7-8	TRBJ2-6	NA	ASSLAGLVQSGANVLT
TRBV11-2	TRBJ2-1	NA	ASSFGQGGPNEQF
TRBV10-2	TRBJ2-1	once	ASRTSGSGNEQF
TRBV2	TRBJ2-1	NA	ASTPYRGSSYNEQF
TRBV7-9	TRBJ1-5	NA	ASSLTVSGGSNQPQH
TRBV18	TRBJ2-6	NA	ASSWTGNSGANVLT
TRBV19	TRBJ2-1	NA	ASRGQGDYNEQF
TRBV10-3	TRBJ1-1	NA	AISESGTGIMNTEAF
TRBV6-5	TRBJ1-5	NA	ASRGDNSNQPQH
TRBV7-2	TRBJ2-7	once	ASSLTSGSSYEQY
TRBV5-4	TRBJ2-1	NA	ASSTTRSSYNEQF
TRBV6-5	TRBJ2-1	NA	ASSYLAGVHEQF
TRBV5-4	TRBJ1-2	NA	ASSRQGDYGYT
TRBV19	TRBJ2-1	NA	ASSEQGSRDEQF